Listed below are T cell receptor beta chains from one sample, sequenced in a study of shared clonotypes between healthy human individuals. Some clones are missing from TCRdb's copy, which holds only in-frame ones; the method was immunoSEQ multiplex PCR. Of 1.4 million to 1.5 million clones in the sample, approximately 96% were seen once. Sequencing was done on a sample of naive CD4+ T cells sorted from blood. These receptors came from a young man in good health. Both conserved end residues are part of each CDR3. Fields, in order: CDR3 DNA, CDR3 protein, clone size, J gene, D gene, CDR3 length, V gene. A D gene is named only where the DNA matches it firmly. Some rows have no size entry. The others give once, few or many, or a class for an expanded clone.

cdr3_nt: TGCGCCAGCAGCGACCGCCCCCTGGACAACTACAATGAGCAGTTCTTC; cdr3_aa: CASSDRPLDNYNEQFF; clone_size: -; j_call: TRBJ2-1; d_call: -; cdr3_length: 16; v_call: TRBV5-1
cdr3_nt: TGTGCCAGCATCAGGAGGGACGGAACCTACGAGCAGTACTTC; cdr3_aa: CASIRRDGTYEQYF; clone_size: -; j_call: TRBJ2-7; d_call: -; cdr3_length: 14; v_call: TRBV11-2
cdr3_nt: TGTGCCAGCAGCTTGGGAGGGAATGGAAACACCATATATTTT; cdr3_aa: CASSLGGNGNTIYF; clone_size: -; j_call: TRBJ1-3; d_call: -; cdr3_length: 14; v_call: TRBV5-5
cdr3_nt: TGTGCCAGCAGCTGGGACGGTTTCTCCTACAATGAGCAGTTCTTC; cdr3_aa: CASSWDGFSYNEQFF; clone_size: -; j_call: TRBJ2-1; d_call: -; cdr3_length: 15; v_call: TRBV5-5
cdr3_nt: TGTGCCAGCAGCGTAGGGGGGACAGGGGCTGGAAACACCATATATTTT; cdr3_aa: CASSVGGTGAGNTIYF; clone_size: -; j_call: TRBJ1-3; d_call: TRBD1; cdr3_length: 16; v_call: TRBV9
cdr3_nt: TGTGCCAGCAGTGATCCGGATGATACGCAGTATTTT; cdr3_aa: CASSDPDDTQYF; clone_size: -; j_call: TRBJ2-3; d_call: -; cdr3_length: 12; v_call: TRBV2
cdr3_nt: TGTGCCAGCAGTTTAGTCCCCGGGACAGGAGAGAACACTGAAGCTTTCTTT; cdr3_aa: CASSLVPGTGENTEAFF; clone_size: -; j_call: TRBJ1-1; d_call: TRBD1; cdr3_length: 17; v_call: TRBV28
cdr3_nt: TGTGCCAGCAGCGGCGGGGACTCCCAACCCCAGCATTTT; cdr3_aa: CASSGGDSQPQHF; clone_size: -; j_call: TRBJ1-5; d_call: -; cdr3_length: 13; v_call: TRBV5-4
cdr3_nt: TGTGCCAGCAGCTCCCGGGACAGGAACACCGGGGAGCTGTTTTTT; cdr3_aa: CASSSRDRNTGELFF; clone_size: -; j_call: TRBJ2-2; d_call: -; cdr3_length: 15; v_call: TRBV21-1
cdr3_nt: TGTGCCAGCTCACCTTCAACAACTAATGAAAAACTGTTTTTT; cdr3_aa: CASSPSTTNEKLFF; clone_size: -; j_call: TRBJ1-4; d_call: -; cdr3_length: 14; v_call: TRBV18
cdr3_nt: TGTGCCAGCGGTGATACAGGGGTCCCCGGGGAGCTGTTTTTT; cdr3_aa: CASGDTGVPGELFF; clone_size: -; j_call: TRBJ2-2; d_call: TRBD1; cdr3_length: 14; v_call: TRBV6-4
cdr3_nt: TGCAGTGCTAGCTTCAATGAGCAGTTCTTC; cdr3_aa: CSASFNEQFF; clone_size: -; j_call: TRBJ2-1; d_call: -; cdr3_length: 10; v_call: TRBV20-1
cdr3_nt: TGTGCCAGCAGTGAACTCGACAGAGAACAAGAGACCCAGTACTTC; cdr3_aa: CASSELDREQETQYF; clone_size: once; j_call: TRBJ2-5; d_call: -; cdr3_length: 15; v_call: TRBV25-1
cdr3_nt: TGTGCCAGCTCACGTGGGGTTTCGATCGATCAGCCCCAGCATTTT; cdr3_aa: CASSRGVSIDQPQHF; clone_size: -; j_call: TRBJ1-5; d_call: -; cdr3_length: 15; v_call: TRBV18
cdr3_nt: TGTGCCAGCAGCCTCCAGCCGAGCACCGGGGAGCTGTTTTTT; cdr3_aa: CASSLQPSTGELFF; clone_size: -; j_call: TRBJ2-2; d_call: -; cdr3_length: 14; v_call: TRBV6-1
cdr3_nt: TGTGCCAGCTCCACTCTCCGGGACAGAGAGAAGGGGCAGTACTTC; cdr3_aa: CASSTLRDREKGQYF; clone_size: -; j_call: TRBJ2-7; d_call: TRBD1; cdr3_length: 15; v_call: TRBV2
cdr3_nt: TGTGCCAGCAGTGACACGCCTGGGCTTAACTATGGCTACACCTTC; cdr3_aa: CASSDTPGLNYGYTF; clone_size: -; j_call: TRBJ1-2; d_call: -; cdr3_length: 15; v_call: TRBV6-4
cdr3_nt: TGTGCCAGCAGCCCCATGGGAGGGGGAGACACTGAAGCTTTCTTT; cdr3_aa: CASSPMGGGDTEAFF; clone_size: -; j_call: TRBJ1-1; d_call: -; cdr3_length: 15; v_call: TRBV7-9
cdr3_nt: TGCGCCAGCAGCTTGGGGGCTTGGGGAAACGGGGAGCTGTTTTTT; cdr3_aa: CASSLGAWGNGELFF; clone_size: -; j_call: TRBJ2-2; d_call: -; cdr3_length: 15; v_call: TRBV5-1
cdr3_nt: TGTGCCAGCAGCCAACTGGGGGGCGAGCAGTACTTC; cdr3_aa: CASSQLGGEQYF; clone_size: -; j_call: TRBJ2-7; d_call: -; cdr3_length: 12; v_call: TRBV11-2
cdr3_nt: TGTGCCAGCAGCTCGGACATTCGGGGCTCCTACAATGAGCAGTTCTTC; cdr3_aa: CASSSDIRGSYNEQFF; clone_size: -; j_call: TRBJ2-1; d_call: -; cdr3_length: 16; v_call: TRBV2
cdr3_nt: TGTGCCAGCAGCTTAGGTGTTGGTACGACACCCCGAGAGACCCAGTACTTC; cdr3_aa: CASSLGVGTTPRETQYF; clone_size: -; j_call: TRBJ2-5; d_call: -; cdr3_length: 17; v_call: TRBV7-2
cdr3_nt: TGTGCCAGCAGCCCCTTGGGGTTTGGTCGAAGGAATGAGCAGTTCTTC; cdr3_aa: CASSPLGFGRRNEQFF; clone_size: -; j_call: TRBJ2-1; d_call: -; cdr3_length: 16; v_call: TRBV7-2
cdr3_nt: TGTGCCAGCAGTTCCCAGGGGAACACTGAAGCTTTCTTT; cdr3_aa: CASSSQGNTEAFF; clone_size: -; j_call: TRBJ1-1; d_call: -; cdr3_length: 13; v_call: TRBV6-1
cdr3_nt: TGTGCCAGTGGACAGGGGCGATACCAAGAGACCCAGTACTTC; cdr3_aa: CASGQGRYQETQYF; clone_size: -; j_call: TRBJ2-5; d_call: TRBD1; cdr3_length: 14; v_call: TRBV19
cdr3_nt: TGCAGCGTTGAAGGCGGAACAAATCAGCCCCAGCATTTT; cdr3_aa: CSVEGGTNQPQHF; clone_size: -; j_call: TRBJ1-5; d_call: -; cdr3_length: 13; v_call: TRBV29-1
cdr3_nt: TGTGCCAGCCTTGTGGGGGGGGTAAAAGAGACCCAGTACTTC; cdr3_aa: CASLVGGVKETQYF; clone_size: -; j_call: TRBJ2-5; d_call: TRBD2; cdr3_length: 14; v_call: TRBV28
cdr3_nt: TGCGCCAGCAGCAGGGACAGGGGGCGATCCGGGGAGCTGTTTTTT; cdr3_aa: CASSRDRGRSGELFF; clone_size: -; j_call: TRBJ2-2; d_call: TRBD1; cdr3_length: 15; v_call: TRBV5-1
cdr3_nt: TGTGCCAGCAGCAGACAGGGACTAAACTATGGCTACACCTTC; cdr3_aa: CASSRQGLNYGYTF; clone_size: -; j_call: TRBJ1-2; d_call: TRBD1; cdr3_length: 14; v_call: TRBV7-2
cdr3_nt: TGTGCCAGCAGCTTGTTACAGGGGAGCAATCAGCCCCAGCATTTT; cdr3_aa: CASSLLQGSNQPQHF; clone_size: -; j_call: TRBJ1-5; d_call: TRBD1; cdr3_length: 15; v_call: TRBV7-2
cdr3_nt: TGTGCCAGCAGCGTAGCCCACAATGAGCAGTTCTTC; cdr3_aa: CASSVAHNEQFF; clone_size: -; j_call: TRBJ2-1; d_call: -; cdr3_length: 12; v_call: TRBV9
cdr3_nt: TGTGCCAGCAGGGGTAGGTACATCCCGGAGCAGTTCTTC; cdr3_aa: CASRGRYIPEQFF; clone_size: -; j_call: TRBJ2-1; d_call: -; cdr3_length: 13; v_call: TRBV5-6
cdr3_nt: TGTGCCAGCAGCTTGGTAGGGCCCGGGGGCGGGGAGCTGTTTTTT; cdr3_aa: CASSLVGPGGGELFF; clone_size: -; j_call: TRBJ2-2; d_call: -; cdr3_length: 15; v_call: TRBV5-4
cdr3_nt: TGTGCCAGCAGCTGGACAGGGGGCTGGGATACGCAGTATTTT; cdr3_aa: CASSWTGGWDTQYF; clone_size: few; j_call: TRBJ2-3; d_call: TRBD1; cdr3_length: 14; v_call: TRBV7-9
cdr3_nt: TGTGCCAGCGGACTAGCGGGAGTAGTCCAGTACTTC; cdr3_aa: CASGLAGVVQYF; clone_size: -; j_call: TRBJ2-5; d_call: TRBD2; cdr3_length: 12; v_call: TRBV28
cdr3_nt: TGTGCCAGCAAGAGACAGGGTGAGGTGGCTGAAGCTTTCTTT; cdr3_aa: CASKRQGEVAEAFF; clone_size: -; j_call: TRBJ1-1; d_call: TRBD1; cdr3_length: 14; v_call: TRBV2
cdr3_nt: TGTGCCAGCAACATCGGGGGGACAGGCTTGAACACTGAAGCTTTCTTT; cdr3_aa: CASNIGGTGLNTEAFF; clone_size: once; j_call: TRBJ1-1; d_call: TRBD1; cdr3_length: 16; v_call: TRBV5-4
cdr3_nt: TGTGCCAGCAGCCCTACTAGGTTTGGGCAGCCCCAGCATTTT; cdr3_aa: CASSPTRFGQPQHF; clone_size: -; j_call: TRBJ1-5; d_call: -; cdr3_length: 14; v_call: TRBV11-2
cdr3_nt: TGTGCCAGCAGTTTAAGGACAGGCCGAACCTACGAGCAGTACTTC; cdr3_aa: CASSLRTGRTYEQYF; clone_size: -; j_call: TRBJ2-7; d_call: TRBD1; cdr3_length: 15; v_call: TRBV28
cdr3_nt: TGTGCCAGCAGCCCCTGGTCGTCCTCGGCTTACAATGAGCAGTTCTTC; cdr3_aa: CASSPWSSSAYNEQFF; clone_size: -; j_call: TRBJ2-1; d_call: -; cdr3_length: 16; v_call: TRBV5-8
cdr3_nt: TGTGCCTCTAGCGGGGGGTACACCGGGGAGCTGTTTTTT; cdr3_aa: CASSGGYTGELFF; clone_size: -; j_call: TRBJ2-2; d_call: TRBD2; cdr3_length: 13; v_call: TRBV30
cdr3_nt: TGTGCCAGCAGAGAACAGGGACCTTCCTACGAGCAGTACTTC; cdr3_aa: CASREQGPSYEQYF; clone_size: -; j_call: TRBJ2-7; d_call: -; cdr3_length: 14; v_call: TRBV2
cdr3_nt: TGTGCCAGTAATGAACCGGCCCGAGGTATTAGCAATCAGCCCCAGCATTTT; cdr3_aa: CASNEPARGISNQPQHF; clone_size: -; j_call: TRBJ1-5; d_call: -; cdr3_length: 17; v_call: TRBV19
cdr3_nt: TGTGCCAGCAGCGTAGGCCAGGGGACTCGGGAGCAGTACTTC; cdr3_aa: CASSVGQGTREQYF; clone_size: -; j_call: TRBJ2-7; d_call: -; cdr3_length: 14; v_call: TRBV9
cdr3_nt: TGTGCCAGCAGCTTAGGTAGTGGAACCAACTACAATGAGCAGTTCTTC; cdr3_aa: CASSLGSGTNYNEQFF; clone_size: -; j_call: TRBJ2-1; d_call: -; cdr3_length: 16; v_call: TRBV7-2
cdr3_nt: TGTGCCAGCAGCTTAGGACTTCTATTCTCCTACAATGAGCAGTTCTTC; cdr3_aa: CASSLGLLFSYNEQFF; clone_size: -; j_call: TRBJ2-1; d_call: -; cdr3_length: 16; v_call: TRBV7-2
cdr3_nt: TGTGCCAGCAGTCTTGGGACTAGCTCCAGGAATACGCAGTATTTT; cdr3_aa: CASSLGTSSRNTQYF; clone_size: -; j_call: TRBJ2-3; d_call: TRBD2; cdr3_length: 15; v_call: TRBV25-1